Reported below is one T cell receptor beta chain. CDR1 is SGHRS, CDR2 YFSETQ, per germline. With V trimmed by 4 bases and J by 0 bases, 3 bases remained unmatched. The CDR3 covers 15 residues. The repertoire was sequenced with immunoSEQ multiplex PCR; TCRdb's copy has only in-frame clones and lacks some. The sample lists about 140,000 clones, approximately 90% occurring once. The record originates from a study of blood T cell repertoires in COVID-19. Looking at the study overall: T cells, B-cell-depleted T cells, or PBMCs provided the cDNA or gDNA that served as material.

The V gene is TRBV5-1, the J gene TRBJ2-2; 7 positions agree with TRBD1. The specimen was peripheral blood. The source is an elderly woman with acute or convalescent COVID-19. Written as DNA, the CDR3 is TGCGCCAGCAGCCGAGGGACAGCGAACACCGGGGAGCTGTTTTTT. Encoded protein: CASSRGTANTGELFF.